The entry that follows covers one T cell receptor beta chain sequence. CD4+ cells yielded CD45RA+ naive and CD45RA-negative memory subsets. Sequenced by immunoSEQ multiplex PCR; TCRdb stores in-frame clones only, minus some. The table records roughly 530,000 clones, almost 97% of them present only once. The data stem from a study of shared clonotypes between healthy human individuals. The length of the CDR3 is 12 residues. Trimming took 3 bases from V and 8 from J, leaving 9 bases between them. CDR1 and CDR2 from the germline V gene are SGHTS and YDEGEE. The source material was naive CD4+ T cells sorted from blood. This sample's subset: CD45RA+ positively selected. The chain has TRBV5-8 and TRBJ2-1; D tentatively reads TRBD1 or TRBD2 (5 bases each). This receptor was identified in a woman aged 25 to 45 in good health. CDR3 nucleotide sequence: TGTGCCAGCAGCTACCGGGACGATGAGCAGTTCTTC. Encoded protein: CASSYRDDEQFF.